This T cell receptor (beta chain) was obtained from a study of radiotherapy plus CTLA-4 blockade in lung cancer. Patients in the study, people with chemo-refractory metastatic non-small-cell lung cancer, received focal radiation plus ipilimumab CTLA-4 blockade. On this clone: The antigen is undetermined.

Using immunoSEQ multiplex PCR, the repertoire was profiled, and TCRdb retains in-frame clones only, with some absent. Here the sample spans around 85,000 clones, approximately 83% being singletons. V lost 4 bases, J lost 1 base, and 10 bases lay in between. CDR3 length: 14 residues. The germline V gene encodes CDR1 SGHVS and CDR2 FNYEAQ. Study-wide results and caveats: Among reported predictors of response, early blood T cell clone dynamics with interferon-beta performed best.

The genes are TRBV7-6 and TRBJ1-1; no clear D gene. The source was peripheral blood, collected from a patient treated with radiotherapy plus ipilimumab. The sequence was collected from a human donor with non-small cell lung cancer who had a partial response to radiotherapy plus ipilimumab. In DNA, the CDR3 is TGTGCCAGCAGCTCACAACAGCCGAACACTGAAGCTTTCTTT. Amino acid sequence: CASSSQQPNTEAFF.